A selection of T cell receptor beta chains follows, all from one sample in a study of T cells after yellow fever vaccination. Via MiXCR, TCRdb re-called the 5' RACE reads, giving one row per CDR3 protein. Of about 350,000 distinct CDR3 sequences in the sample, roughly 7.5% are singletons; the top ten hold under 20%. The input for sequencing was PBMCs, taken roughly 45 days after the first yellow fever vaccination. These receptors were taken from a man aged 18 to 30 who received the YFV17D yellow fever vaccine. The CDR3 runs from the conserved cysteine through the conserved F or W. The D gene is left open where the match is weak. Size is omitted from some rows. Given values are once, few, many or a class for expanded clones.

D gene,clone size,CDR3 length,V gene,J gene,CDR3 protein,CDR3 DNA
.,.,13,TRBV6-6,TRBJ1-5,CASSYQGYQPQHF,TGTGCCAGCAGTTACCAAGGGTATCAGCCCCAGCATTTT
TRBD1,.,14,TRBV27,TRBJ1-6,CASSLETGSSPLHF,TGTGCCAGCAGTTTAGAGACAGGGAGTTCACCCCTCCACTTT
TRBD2,few,15,TRBV3-1,TRBJ2-1,CASIPTGGPYNEQFF,TGTGCCAGCATCCCTACGGGGGGGCCCTACAATGAGCAGTTCTTC
.,few,16,TRBV7-2,TRBJ2-6,CASSPGTARGANVLTF,TGTGCCAGCAGCCCCGGGACTGCCCGCGGGGCCAACGTCCTGACTTTC
TRBD2,many,12,TRBV10-2,TRBJ2-1,CASGLAENEQFF,TGCGCCAGCGGACTAGCGGAAAATGAGCAGTTCTTC
.,.,15,TRBV12-3/TRBV12-4,TRBJ2-1,CASTLARGFYNEQFF,TGTGCCAGCACGCTGGCGCGGGGCTTTTACAATGAGCAGTTCTTC
TRBD1,few,16,TRBV19,TRBJ1-2,CASSRPYGTGSSGYTF,TGTGCCAGTAGTAGGCCCTACGGGACAGGGTCTAGTGGCTACACCTTC
.,few,13,TRBV9,TRBJ2-7,CASSVSPGYEQYF,TGTGCCAGCAGCGTCTCCCCGGGGTACGAGCAGTACTTC
.,few,13,TRBV20-1,TRBJ1-1,CSARGGGSTEAFF,TGCAGTGCTAGAGGCGGCGGTTCGACTGAAGCTTTCTTT
.,.,16,TRBV5-1,TRBJ2-2,CASSLTGTTNTGELFF,TGCGCCAGCAGCTTGACCGGGACAACAAACACCGGGGAGCTGTTTTTT
TRBD1,.,15,TRBV9,TRBJ1-1,CASSPGDRFTAEAFF,TGTGCCAGCAGCCCCGGGGACAGGTTTACCGCTGAAGCTTTCTTT
TRBD2,many,15,TRBV7-3,TRBJ2-1,CASSVSSGLYNEQFF,TGTGCCAGCAGCGTCTCTAGCGGACTCTACAATGAGCAGTTCTTC
.,few,16,TRBV4-1,TRBJ1-1,CASSQDRGEVNTEAFF,TGCGCCAGCAGCCAAGATCGGGGGGAAGTGAACACTGAAGCTTTCTTT
.,.,15,TRBV6-1,TRBJ2-6,CASSDGIPGANVLTF,TGTGCCAGCAGTGATGGGATTCCTGGGGCCAACGTCCTGACTTTC
.,.,15,TRBV20-1,TRBJ2-3,CSARDRVLAIDTQYF,TGCAGTGCTAGAGATCGGGTGCTAGCAATAGATACGCAGTATTTT
TRBD1,many,12,TRBV20-1,TRBJ1-5,CSAGGGSQPQHF,TGCAGTGCTGGAGGGGGCTCTCAGCCCCAGCATTTT
TRBD1,many,15,TRBV4-2,TRBJ1-3,CASSHDRGRGNTIYF,TGTGCCAGCAGCCACGACAGGGGGAGAGGAAACACCATATATTTT
TRBD2,few,15,TRBV11-2,TRBJ2-3,CASSSLGGAGDTQYF,TGTGCCAGCAGCTCTCTCGGGGGGGCCGGAGATACGCAGTATTTT
.,.,15,TRBV14,TRBJ1-2,CASSRYRVMDSGYTF,TGTGCCAGCAGCCGATACAGGGTCATGGATTCTGGCTACACCTTC
TRBD1,.,15,TRBV12-3/TRBV12-4,TRBJ2-3,CASSLGQGIADTQYF,TGTGCCAGCAGTCTCGGACAGGGGATCGCAGATACGCAGTATTTT
TRBD1,.,13,TRBV4-3,TRBJ2-4,CASSHIQGHIQYF,TGCGCCAGCAGCCATATACAGGGGCACATTCAGTACTTC
TRBD1,.,15,TRBV7-2,TRBJ1-4,CASSWDRGRHEKLFF,TGTGCCAGCAGCTGGGACAGGGGACGACATGAAAAACTGTTTTTT
.,.,15,TRBV5-1,TRBJ1-6,CASSLEGQRNSPLHF,TGCGCCAGCAGCTTGGAGGGACAACGTAATTCACCCCTCCACTTT
TRBD1,.,16,TRBV4-3,TRBJ2-3,CASSPAPGQGRDTQYF,TGCGCCAGCAGCCCAGCTCCCGGACAGGGAAGAGATACGCAGTATTTT
TRBD2,few,17,TRBV7-2,TRBJ2-3,CASSLMRGKASGDTQYF,TGTGCCAGCAGCTTAATGAGGGGAAAAGCTAGCGGGGATACGCAGTATTTT
TRBD2,.,15,TRBV10-1,TRBJ2-3,CASSESTGGADTQYF,TGCGCCAGCAGTGAGTCGACGGGGGGGGCAGATACGCAGTATTTT
TRBD2,many,17,TRBV20-1,TRBJ2-3,CSARDPGTSGGRDTQYF,TGCAGTGCTAGAGATCCCGGGACTAGCGGGGGAAGAGATACGCAGTATTTT
.,many,14,TRBV5-1,TRBJ2-3,CASSLGETTDTQYF,TGCGCCAGCAGCTTGGGGGAGACCACAGATACGCAGTATTTT
TRBD2,few,16,TRBV20-1,TRBJ2-2,CSAPAFGAGLIGELFF,TGCAGTGCTCCCGCCTTTGGAGCGGGGTTGATCGGGGAGCTGTTTTTT
.,few,14,TRBV4-1,TRBJ1-6,CASSQAPDNSPLHF,TGCGCCAGCAGCCAAGCCCCCGATAATTCACCCCTCCACTTT
.,many,13,TRBV11-3,TRBJ2-5,CASSLVQGETQYF,TGTGCCAGCAGCTTAGTTCAGGGGGAGACCCAGTACTTC
.,.,16,TRBV6-5,TRBJ2-7,CASSTDSLIPHIEQYF,TGTGCCAGCAGTACCGACAGCCTAATCCCCCATATTGAGCAGTACTTC
.,few,18,TRBV4-1,TRBJ1-3,CASSQFPSPDAEGNTIYF,TGCGCCAGCAGCCAGTTTCCCAGTCCAGATGCGGAAGGAAACACCATATATTTT
TRBD2,many,17,TRBV5-5,TRBJ2-1,CASSAPQLAGGIYEQFF,TGTGCCAGCAGCGCACCGCAGCTAGCGGGGGGCATTTATGAGCAGTTCTTC
.,.,13,TRBV7-2,TRBJ1-5,CASSLAEYQPQHF,TGTGCCAGCAGCTTAGCGGAATATCAGCCCCAGCATTTT
.,.,13,TRBV5-1,TRBJ2-5,CASSKGGRETQYF,TGCGCCAGCAGCAAAGGGGGTCGGGAGACCCAGTACTTC
.,.,14,TRBV6-1,TRBJ2-7,CASSPAGSLYEQYF,TGTGCCAGCAGTCCCGCCGGGTCCCTCTACGAGCAGTACTTC
TRBD2,few,18,TRBV20-1,TRBJ2-3,CSAFSGVHASTSTDTQYF,TGCAGTGCTTTTAGCGGGGTACATGCCTCTACTAGCACAGATACGCAGTATTTT
.,few,19,TRBV3-1,TRBJ2-2,CASSQGLPGGVAGTGELFF,TGTGCCAGCAGCCAAGGGCTTCCAGGGGGGGTAGCAGGGACCGGGGAGCTGTTTTTT
TRBD1,.,15,TRBV5-1,TRBJ1-4,CASSRWTGGGEKLFF,TGCGCCAGCAGCCGATGGACAGGTGGAGGTGAAAAACTGTTTTTT
TRBD1,.,13,TRBV20-1,TRBJ2-5,CSANGQGEETQYF,TGCAGTGCTAACGGACAGGGCGAAGAGACCCAGTACTTC